This is a list of T cell receptor beta chains from one sample in a study of CD8 T cells in Susac syndrome. TCRdb used MiXCR to reprocess the immunoSEQ multiplex PCR reads, holding one entry per CDR3 protein. The sample has 150,000 to 200,000 distinct CDR3 sequences, approximately 94% seen once; the top ten hold around 0.096%. The specimen was CD4+ T cells from PBMCs. These receptors came from a human donor in good health. Each CDR3 is given with its conserved first and last residue. The D gene is left open where the match is weak. Clone size appears in some rows only: once, few, many, or a class for an expanded clone.

CDR3 | DNA | V | size | J | D
CASSEFRAVTDTQYF | TGTGCCAGCAGTGAATTCAGGGCGGTCACAGATACGCAGTATTTT | TRBV25-1 | . | TRBJ2-3 | .
CASSQGLPGAEAFF | TGTGCCAGCAGCCAGGGTCTCCCAGGAGCTGAAGCTTTCTTT | TRBV3-1 | . | TRBJ1-1 | .
CASSLLGFQRSNTGELFF | TGTGCCAGCAGCTTATTGGGCTTCCAGCGGAGCAACACCGGGGAGCTGTTTTTT | TRBV7-2 | . | TRBJ2-2 | .
CASSSRTGGMNTEAFF | TGCGCCAGCAGCTCCCGGACAGGGGGCATGAACACTGAAGCTTTCTTT | TRBV5-1 | . | TRBJ1-1 | TRBD1
CASSVDGTGSEAFF | TGTGCCAGCAGCGTAGACGGGACAGGGTCTGAAGCTTTCTTT | TRBV9 | . | TRBJ1-1 | TRBD1
CSVDPQGVGGYTF | TGCAGCGTTGACCCACAGGGGGTAGGGGGCTACACCTTC | TRBV29-1 | . | TRBJ1-2 | TRBD1
CASSYLLLAGRRTGELFF | TGTGCCAGCAGTTATCTGTTGCTAGCGGGACGGCGGACCGGGGAGCTGTTTTTT | TRBV6-2/TRBV6-3 | . | TRBJ2-2 | TRBD2
CASSLAMGIVPEAFF | TGCGCCAGCAGCTTGGCGATGGGGATTGTGCCTGAAGCTTTCTTT | TRBV5-1 | . | TRBJ1-1 | .
CASSLEGLSAEAFF | TGCGCCAGCAGCCTGGAGGGCCTCTCTGCTGAAGCTTTCTTT | TRBV5-1 | . | TRBJ1-1 | .
CASSRTTILSGNTIYF | TGTGCCAGCAGCCGAACTACCATTCTCTCTGGAAACACCATATATTTT | TRBV7-2 | . | TRBJ1-3 | .
CASSHTTGALSGYTF | TGTGCCAGCAGCCATACCACGGGGGCGCTTAGTGGCTACACCTTC | TRBV3-1 | . | TRBJ1-2 | .
CASSQLFEVDAFF | TGTGCCAGCAGCCAGCTTTTCGAGGTCGATGCTTTCTTT | TRBV14 | . | TRBJ1-1 | .
CASSRDRRGEQFF | TGTGCCAGTAGCAGGGACAGGAGGGGTGAACAGTTCTTC | TRBV19 | . | TRBJ2-1 | TRBD1
CASIPGGPVNEQFF | TGTGCCAGCATTCCGGGGGGGCCAGTAAATGAGCAGTTCTTC | TRBV28 | . | TRBJ2-1 | TRBD2
CASSTGRRNRTSYEQYF | TGTGCCAGTAGTACTGGCAGGAGAAACCGAACTTCCTACGAGCAGTACTTC | TRBV19 | . | TRBJ2-7 | .
CAWSVRLKWTGGNQPQHF | TGTGCCTGGAGTGTCCGTCTTAAATGGACAGGGGGAAATCAGCCCCAGCATTTT | TRBV30 | . | TRBJ1-5 | TRBD1
CASSPFLKVGKIADTQYF | TGTGCCAGCAGTCCCTTCCTCAAGGTGGGGAAGATCGCAGATACGCAGTATTTT | TRBV6-1 | once | TRBJ2-3 | .
CSATKTGASNQPQHF | TGCAGTGCTACCAAGACAGGGGCGAGCAATCAGCCCCAGCATTTT | TRBV20-1 | . | TRBJ1-5 | TRBD1
CASSQGAVDSSSYNSPLHF | TGTGCCAGCAGCCAAGGCGCGGTTGATTCGAGCTCCTATAATTCACCCCTCCACTTT | TRBV14 | once | TRBJ1-6 | .
CSVEQGSSYEQYF | TGCAGCGTTGAACAGGGGAGCTCCTACGAGCAGTACTTC | TRBV29-1 | . | TRBJ2-7 | .
CASSLVPTAGGYNEQFF | TGCGCCAGCAGCTTGGTCCCGACAGCAGGGGGGTACAATGAGCAGTTCTTC | TRBV5-1 | . | TRBJ2-1 | .
CAISWDRGLHGELFF | TGTGCCATCAGCTGGGACAGGGGGTTGCACGGGGAGCTGTTTTTT | TRBV10-3 | . | TRBJ2-2 | TRBD1